This T cell receptor (beta chain) was observed in a study of T cell responses to AZD1222 COVID-19 vaccine. At the level of the study: Both about-4-week and about-12-week second-dose recipients were combined. Study-wide findings and caveats: Repertoires in all cases were sampled only once the peak T cell response had passed. With two AZD1222 doses given, Spike-specific TCR breadth and depth both rose. Unmutated variant regions are reportedly the target of nearly half of TCRs that are spike-specific.

Measured with immunoSEQ multiplex PCR; TCRdb has only the in-frame clones, and not every one. This sample yields just under 90,000 clones, of which around 90% are seen a single time; about 6% belongs to the top ten. Germline values: CDR1 LGHDT, CDR2 YNNKEL (reference sequence). Unmatched junction bases numbered 8, after V lost 4 bases and J lost 5 bases. The length of the CDR3 is 16 residues. Notes on this clone: Its target is not known.

The sequence was collected from an adult in good health. The V and J genes are TRBV3-1 (or the pseudogene TRBV3-2) and TRBJ1-1; 12 nucleotides agree with TRBD1. The sample in question was peripheral blood, obtained on day 0 of AZD1222 vaccination. CDR3 sequence (DNA): TGTGCCAGCAGCCCAGGGACAGGGGGCGCGAGGACTGAAGCTTTCTTT. It encodes CASSPGTGGARTEAFF.